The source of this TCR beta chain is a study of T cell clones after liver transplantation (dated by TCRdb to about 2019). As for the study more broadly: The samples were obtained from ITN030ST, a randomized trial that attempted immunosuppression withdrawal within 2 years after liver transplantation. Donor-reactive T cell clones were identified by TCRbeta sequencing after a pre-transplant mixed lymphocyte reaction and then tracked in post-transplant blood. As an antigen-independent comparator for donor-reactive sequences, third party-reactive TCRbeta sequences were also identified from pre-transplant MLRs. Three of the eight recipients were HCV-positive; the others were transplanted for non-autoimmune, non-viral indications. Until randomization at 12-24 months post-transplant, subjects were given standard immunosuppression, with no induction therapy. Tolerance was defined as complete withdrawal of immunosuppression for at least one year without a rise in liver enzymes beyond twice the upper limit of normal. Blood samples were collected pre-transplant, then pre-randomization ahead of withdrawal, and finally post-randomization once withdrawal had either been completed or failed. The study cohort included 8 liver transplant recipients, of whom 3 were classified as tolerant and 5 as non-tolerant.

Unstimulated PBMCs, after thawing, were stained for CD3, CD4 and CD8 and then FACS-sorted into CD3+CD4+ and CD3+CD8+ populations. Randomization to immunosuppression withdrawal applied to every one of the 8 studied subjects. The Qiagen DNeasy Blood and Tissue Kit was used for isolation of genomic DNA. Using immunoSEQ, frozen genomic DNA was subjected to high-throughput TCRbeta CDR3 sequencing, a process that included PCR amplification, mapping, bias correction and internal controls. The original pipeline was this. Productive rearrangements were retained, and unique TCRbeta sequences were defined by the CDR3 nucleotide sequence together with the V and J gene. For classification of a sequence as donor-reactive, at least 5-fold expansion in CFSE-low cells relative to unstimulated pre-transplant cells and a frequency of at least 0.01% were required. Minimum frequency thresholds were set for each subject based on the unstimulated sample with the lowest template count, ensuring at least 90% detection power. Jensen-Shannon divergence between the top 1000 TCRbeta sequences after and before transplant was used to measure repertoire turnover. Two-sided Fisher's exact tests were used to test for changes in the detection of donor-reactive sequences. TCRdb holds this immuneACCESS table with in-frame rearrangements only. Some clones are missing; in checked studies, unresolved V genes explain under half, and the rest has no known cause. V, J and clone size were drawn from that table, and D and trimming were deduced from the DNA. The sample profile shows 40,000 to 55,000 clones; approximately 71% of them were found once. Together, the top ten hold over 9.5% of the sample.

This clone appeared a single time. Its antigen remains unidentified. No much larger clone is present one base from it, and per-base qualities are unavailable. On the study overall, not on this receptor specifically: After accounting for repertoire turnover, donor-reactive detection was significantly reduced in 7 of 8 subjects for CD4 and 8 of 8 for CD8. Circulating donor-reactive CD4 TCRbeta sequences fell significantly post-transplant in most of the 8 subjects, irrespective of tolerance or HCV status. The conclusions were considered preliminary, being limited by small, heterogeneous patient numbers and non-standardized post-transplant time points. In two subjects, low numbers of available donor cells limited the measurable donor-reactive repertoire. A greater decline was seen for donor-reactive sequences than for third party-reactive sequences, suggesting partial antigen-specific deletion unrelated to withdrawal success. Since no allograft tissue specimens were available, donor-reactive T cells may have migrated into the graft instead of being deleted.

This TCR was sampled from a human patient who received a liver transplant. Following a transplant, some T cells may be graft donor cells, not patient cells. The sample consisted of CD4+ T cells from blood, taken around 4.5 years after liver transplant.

The CDR3 protein: CSVEGQGGTEAFF. The nucleotides read TGCAGCGTTGAAGGGCAGGGGGGGACTGAAGCTTTCTTT. The chain is encoded by TRBV29-1 joined to TRBJ1-1, and TRBD1 aligns with 7 junction nucleotides. Per the germline V gene, SQVTM is the CDR1 and ANQGSEA is the CDR2. The CDR3 sequence holds 13 residues, the cysteine and phenylalanine included. Only the CDR3 DNA stays, 39 bases, in frame from base 1. Trimming leaves V shorter by 1 base and J shorter by 5 bases, with the junction holding 4 bases beyond the gene matches.